The T cell receptor beta chain under discussion was sequenced for a study of molecular identifiers for immune sequencing clone quantification listed by TCRdb under 2018. Regarding the complete study: For a replicate experiment, RNA from about 21,000 or 97,000 naive CD8 T cells was divided into five aliquots, of which four were sequenced. This methods study benchmarked molecular-identifier clustering-based TCR repertoire sequencing (MIDCIRS) and TCR RNA copy counting, using CD8 T cells to do so. What the authors observed across the whole study: Clones above 20 RNA copies held over 97% of molecules in CMV-specific effector cells but under 1% in naive cells. A single cell's worth of spiked-in Jurkat TCR RNA was reported detectable even among some 920,000 naive CD8 T cells. The naive libraries included spiked-in Jurkat TCR RNA (10 copies' worth), and this RNA is not part of the donor repertoire. When barcode sub-clustering was left out, chimeric consensus sequences inflated TCR diversity, with chimeras reaching as high as 47%. Approximately 3.1 recovered TCR RNA copies per cell were obtained by modeling, versus roughly 10 by digital PCR, implying a capture efficiency of about 30%. The sizes of highly expanded clones could end up underestimated when identical TCR molecules share a barcode.

Via the germline V gene, CDR1 is SNHLY and CDR2 FYNNEI. The CDR3 starts with the cysteine, ends with the phenylalanine, and has 19 residues. This entry keeps only the CDR3 DNA: 57 bases, framed from base 1. Library preparation was by PCR. Reads for this sample came from a NextSeq 500. Preparation of bulk TCR libraries followed a previously described approach, with the TCR primers listed in Table S5. The Qiagen AllPrep DNA/RNA kit was used to purify total RNA. Before analysis, reads from multiple sequencing runs of one library were combined. Under the source paper's analysis protocol: Reads were retained only if their TCR constant sequence matched exactly, and those retained reads were trimmed to 150 nt and grouped according to their 12-nt molecular barcodes. Reads in each barcode group were sub-clustered using a 15% Levenshtein threshold, and a quality-weighted consensus sequence was built for each RNA molecule. Non-functional sequences were removed, as were lower-count sequences one edit away from another. Barcode sub-clusters with fewer than 20% of the maximum read count were removed, based on fitting two negative binomial distributions. In TCRdb, the public reads were trimmed at Q25 with fastp and aligned with MiXCR, with productive beta chains retained. Each record represents a unique CDR3 protein, reported with the most common genes and DNA among its rows. It is TCRdb's table, rather than the study itself, that gives the V and J calls and clone size. Counted in this sample were 85,000 to 100,000 distinct CDR3 sequences; about 24% of them appeared once. The ten largest clonotypes hold about 0.94% of the sample.

Naive CD8 T cell libraries were made from roughly 18,000 to 920,000 sorted cells using 10%, 30% or 50% of purified RNA. Naive CD8 T cells were FACS-sorted as CD8+CD4-CCR7+CD45RA+ on a BD FACSAria II into RLT Plus buffer. Roughly 10 TCR copies' worth of Jurkat RNA were spiked into roughly 19,000-1,000,000 naive CD8 T cell samples to test detection sensitivity. Enrichment of CD8 T cells was performed with RosetteSep CD8+ T Cell Enrichment Cocktail and Ficoll-Paque, after which ACK red cell lysis was carried out. To note about this clonotype: This clone's antigen is unknown. One base away lies a much larger clone, so this may be a sequencing read error.

Sequences were obtained from naive CD8+ T cells from blood, with Jurkat cell RNA spiked in. According to the study, the label for this sample's cell subset or site signals: FACS-sorted CD8+CD4-CCR7+CD45RA+ naive T cells. The receptor was derived from a human donor in good health. Some libraries in this study had Jurkat cell RNA spiked in. The rearranged segments are TRBV2 and TRBJ1-6; 8 of the junction bases match TRBD1. The CDR3 loop reads CASCEALFVGYQGASPLHF. Read as DNA, the sequence is TGTGCCAGCTGTGAAGCGCTTTTTGTGGGGTACCAGGGGGCTTCACCCCTCCACTTT.